This TCR beta chain was found in a study of tumor and adjacent non-tumor tissue in lung cancer. The template was RNA from unsorted bulk tissue. TCRbeta libraries were built with three rounds of nested PCR, modified from ARM-PCR. TCRdb reprocessed the multiplex PCR reads via MiXCR and lists one record per CDR3 protein. The data show about 140,000 distinct CDR3 sequences, approximately 72% seen once. Notes on this clonotype: A much larger clone sits a single nucleotide away, making a read error possible. Since no conserved phenylalanine or tryptophan closes the CDR3, a read error is the likely cause.

The material sequenced was lung tumor tissue. The receptor was isolated from a man in his fifties or sixties with small cell lung cancer.

The CDR3 sequence is CSATGPAGYTL. The CDR3 DNA reads as TGCAGTGCTACAGGGCCGGCGGGCTACACCTTA. The chain combines TRBV20-1 with TRBJ1-2, with a weak D call TRBD1 (5 bases). The germline V gene encodes CDR1 DFQATT and CDR2 SNEGSKA (reference sequence). V was shortened by 4 bases and J by 8 bases, with 11 bases between the two germline ends. The length of the CDR3 is 11 residues.